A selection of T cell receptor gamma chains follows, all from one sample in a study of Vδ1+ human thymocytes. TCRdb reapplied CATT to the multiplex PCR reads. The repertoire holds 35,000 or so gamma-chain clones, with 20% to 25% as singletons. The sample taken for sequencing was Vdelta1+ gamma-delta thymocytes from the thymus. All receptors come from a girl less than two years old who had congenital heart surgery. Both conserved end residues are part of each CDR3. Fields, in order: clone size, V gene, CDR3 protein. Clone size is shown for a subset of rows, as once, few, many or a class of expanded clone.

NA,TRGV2,CATWDGLAYYKKLF
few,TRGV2,CATWDGYWRKLF
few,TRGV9,CALGVPSNYYKKLF
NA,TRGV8,CATWDRGYYKKLF
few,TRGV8,CATWDSPNYKKLF
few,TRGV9,CALWEEWGKKLF
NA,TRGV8,CATWDQGLDYKKLF
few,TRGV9,CALWDHNYYKKLF
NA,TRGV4,CATWDGPLDHKKLF
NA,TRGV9,CALDYKKLF
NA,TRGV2,CATWDSRGELF
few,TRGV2,CATWDGPDYYKKLF
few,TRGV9,CALWEVAGKLF
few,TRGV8,CATWEGYKKLF
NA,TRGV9,CALWWGYKKLF
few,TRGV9,CALWEVENYYKKLF
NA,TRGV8,CATWVERTYKKLF
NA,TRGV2,CATWDGMRKKLF
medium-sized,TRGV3,CATWDRRHYKKLF
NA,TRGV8,CATWDRVSSDWIKTF
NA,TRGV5,CATWDQRIYYKKLF
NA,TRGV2,CATWDGRGNYYKKLF
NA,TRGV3,CATWDGGIDWIKTF
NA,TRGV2,CATWDGHRDYYKKLF
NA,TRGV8,CATWDRKGEWIKTF
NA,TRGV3,CATWDRLGAYKKLF
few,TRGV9,CALWRHLKKLF
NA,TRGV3,CATPDLYYKKLF
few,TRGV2,CATWAQKGRKKLF
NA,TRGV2,CATWDGPLGNYKKLF
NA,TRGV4,CATWDGLYYYKKLF
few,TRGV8,CATWDTPYYKKLF
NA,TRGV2,CATWDGHNYYKKLF
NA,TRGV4,CATWDVGGYYKKLF
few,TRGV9,CALWEPPGYKKLF
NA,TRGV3,CATWDRSAYYKKLF
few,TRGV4,CATWDGLYYKKLF
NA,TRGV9,CALWEVAPHYKKLF
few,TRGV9,CALWEVRLRYYKKLF
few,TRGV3,CATWAEDKKLF
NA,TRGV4,CATWDVGLYYKKLF
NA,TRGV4,CATWDGPTNYYKKLF
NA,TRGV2,CATWDGPGGDDYYKKLF
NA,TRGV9,CALWEVGHEYKKLF
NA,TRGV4,CATWDGPCVDYYKKLF
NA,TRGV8,CATPIRNYKKLF
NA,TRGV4,CAAGYKKLF
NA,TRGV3,CATWDRMGKKLF
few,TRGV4,CATWSIFSSDWIKTF
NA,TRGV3,CATWDRPPLYYKKLF
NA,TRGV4,CATWDGLRWIKTF
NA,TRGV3,CATWATTSGYYKKLF